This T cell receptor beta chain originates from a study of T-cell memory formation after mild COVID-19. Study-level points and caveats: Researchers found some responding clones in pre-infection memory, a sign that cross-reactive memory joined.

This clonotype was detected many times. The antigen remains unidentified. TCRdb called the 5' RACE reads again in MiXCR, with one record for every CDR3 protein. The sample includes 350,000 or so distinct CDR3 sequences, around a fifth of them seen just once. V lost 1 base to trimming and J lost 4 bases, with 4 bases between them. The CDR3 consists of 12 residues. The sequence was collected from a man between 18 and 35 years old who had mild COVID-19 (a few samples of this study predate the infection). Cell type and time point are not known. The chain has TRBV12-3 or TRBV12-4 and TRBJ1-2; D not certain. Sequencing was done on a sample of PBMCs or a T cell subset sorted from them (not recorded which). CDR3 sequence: CASSLGTYGYTF. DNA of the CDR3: TGTGCCAGCAGTTTAGGGACCTATGGCTACACCTTC.